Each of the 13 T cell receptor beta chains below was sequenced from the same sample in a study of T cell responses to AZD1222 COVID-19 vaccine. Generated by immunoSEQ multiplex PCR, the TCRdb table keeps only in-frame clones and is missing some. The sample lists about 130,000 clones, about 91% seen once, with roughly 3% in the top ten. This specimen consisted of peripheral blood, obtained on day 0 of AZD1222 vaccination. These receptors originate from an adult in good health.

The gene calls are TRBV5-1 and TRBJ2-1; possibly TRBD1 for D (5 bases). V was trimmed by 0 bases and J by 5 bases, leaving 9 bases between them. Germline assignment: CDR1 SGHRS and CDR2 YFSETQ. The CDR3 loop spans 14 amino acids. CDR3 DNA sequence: TGCGCCAGCAGCTTGGCAGGGTCTGACAATGAGCAGTTCTTC. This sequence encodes CASSLAGSDNEQFF.

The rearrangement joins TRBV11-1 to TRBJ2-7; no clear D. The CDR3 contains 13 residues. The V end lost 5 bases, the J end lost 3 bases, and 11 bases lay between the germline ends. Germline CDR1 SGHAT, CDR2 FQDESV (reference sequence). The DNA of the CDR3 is TGTGCCAGCAGCACTCAGGCTTTCTACGAGCAGTACTTC. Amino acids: CASSTQAFYEQYF.

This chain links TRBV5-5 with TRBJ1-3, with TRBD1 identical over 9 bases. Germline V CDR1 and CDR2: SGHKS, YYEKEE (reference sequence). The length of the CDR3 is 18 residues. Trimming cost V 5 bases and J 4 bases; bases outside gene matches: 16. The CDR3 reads CASSGSTGQGLFGNTIYF. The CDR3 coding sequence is TGTGCCAGCAGTGGTAGTACGGGACAGGGACTCTTCGGAAACACCATATATTTT.

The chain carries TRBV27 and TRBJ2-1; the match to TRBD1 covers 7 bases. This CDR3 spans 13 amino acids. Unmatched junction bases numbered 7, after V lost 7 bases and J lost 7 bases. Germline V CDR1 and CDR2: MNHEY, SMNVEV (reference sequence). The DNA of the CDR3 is TGTGCCAGCACCGACAGGGCCTGGAATGAGCAGTTCTTC. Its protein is CASTDRAWNEQFF.

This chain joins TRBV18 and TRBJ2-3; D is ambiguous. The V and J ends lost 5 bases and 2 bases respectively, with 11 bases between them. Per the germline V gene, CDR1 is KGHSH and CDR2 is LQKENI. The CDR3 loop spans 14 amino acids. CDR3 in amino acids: CASSTSPATDTQYF. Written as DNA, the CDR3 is TGTGCCAGCTCAACAAGCCCGGCCACAGATACGCAGTATTTT.

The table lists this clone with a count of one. The CDR3 here is CASSLEIRGNGYTF. DNA for the CDR3: TGTGCCAGCAGCTTGGAGATTAGAGGGAATGGCTACACCTTC. The J gene is TRBJ1-2, the V gene TRBV5-6; no reliable D call. Trimming shortened V by 0 bases and J by 6 bases, and 12 bases separated the two germline ends. The CDR3 totals 14 residues. Germline CDR1 SGHDT, CDR2 YYEEEE.

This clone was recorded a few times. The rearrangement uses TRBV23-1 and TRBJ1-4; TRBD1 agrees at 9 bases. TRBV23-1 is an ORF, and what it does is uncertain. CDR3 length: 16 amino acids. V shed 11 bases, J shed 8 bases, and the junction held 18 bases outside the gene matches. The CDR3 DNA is TGCGCCCCCAGTCCTCCTGGGGGACAGGGAGGGGAAAAACTGTTTTTT. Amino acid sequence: CAPSPPGGQGGEKLFF.

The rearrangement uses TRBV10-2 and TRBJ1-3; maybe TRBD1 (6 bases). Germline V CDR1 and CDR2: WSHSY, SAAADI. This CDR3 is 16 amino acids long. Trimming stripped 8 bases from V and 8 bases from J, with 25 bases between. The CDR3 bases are TGCGCCAGCCCCTCCGCTGGGCAGGGGCAATGGTACACCATATATTTT. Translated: CASPSAGQGQWYTIYF.

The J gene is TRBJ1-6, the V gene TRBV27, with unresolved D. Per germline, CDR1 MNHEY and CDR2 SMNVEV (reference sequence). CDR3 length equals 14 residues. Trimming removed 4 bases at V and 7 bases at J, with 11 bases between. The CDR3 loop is CASSSGPRNSPLHF. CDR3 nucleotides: TGTGCCAGCAGTTCCGGTCCTCGAAATTCACCCCTCCACTTT.

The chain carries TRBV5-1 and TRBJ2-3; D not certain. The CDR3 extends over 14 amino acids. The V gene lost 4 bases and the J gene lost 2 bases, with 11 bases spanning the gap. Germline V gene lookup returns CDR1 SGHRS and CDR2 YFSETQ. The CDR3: CASSHKDHTDTQYF. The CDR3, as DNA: TGCGCCAGCAGCCATAAGGACCACACAGATACGCAGTATTTT.

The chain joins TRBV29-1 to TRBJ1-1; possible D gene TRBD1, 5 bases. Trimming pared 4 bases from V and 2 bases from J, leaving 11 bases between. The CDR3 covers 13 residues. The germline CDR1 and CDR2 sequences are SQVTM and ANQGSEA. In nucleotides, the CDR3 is TGCAGCGTTGTTCAGGGATCAAACACTGAAGCTTTCTTT. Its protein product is CSVVQGSNTEAFF. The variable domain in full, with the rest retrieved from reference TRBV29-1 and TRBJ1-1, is SAVISQKPSRDICQRGTSLTIQCQVDSQVTMMFWYRQQPGQSLTLIATANQGSEATYESGFVIDKFPISRPNLTFSTLTVSNMSPEDSSIYLCSVVQGSNTEAFFGQGTRLTVV.

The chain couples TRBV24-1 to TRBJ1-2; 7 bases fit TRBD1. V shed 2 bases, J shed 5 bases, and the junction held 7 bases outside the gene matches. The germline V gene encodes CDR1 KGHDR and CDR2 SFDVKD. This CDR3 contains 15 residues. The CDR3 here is CATSDSNRGGYGYTF. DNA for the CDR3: TGTGCCACCAGTGATTCCAACAGGGGAGGGTATGGCTACACCTTC.

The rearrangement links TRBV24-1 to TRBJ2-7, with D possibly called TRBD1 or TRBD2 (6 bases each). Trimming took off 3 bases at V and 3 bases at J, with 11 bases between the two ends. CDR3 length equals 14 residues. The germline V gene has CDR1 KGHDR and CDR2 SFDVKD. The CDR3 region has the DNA TGTGCCACCAGTGATGCGGGACAAGACTACGAGCAGTACTTC. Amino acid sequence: CATSDAGQDYEQYF.